The 2 T cell receptor beta chains presented below share a single source sample, sequenced in a study of identical twins. A single record per CDR3 protein comes from TCRdb applying MiXCR to the 5' RACE reads. The sample holds approximately 700,000 distinct CDR3 sequences, 18% seen once. This same sample was also part of a study on T cells expressing NK-cell markers.

The sequencing sample was made of PBMCs. The receptors stem from a woman in her late teens or twenties in good health.

This clonotype was picked up a small number of times. This sequence joins TRBV29-1 and TRBJ2-5, with 11 bases fitting TRBD1. The CDR3 has 16 amino acids. Germline V gene data show CDR1 as SQVTM and CDR2 as ANQGSEA. V lost 4 bases and J lost 5; bases outside the gene matches: 12. CDR3 amino acids: CSVVPLRTGGAETQYF. The CDR3 DNA follows: TGCAGCGTTGTCCCCCTGAGGACAGGGGGCGCGGAGACCCAGTACTTC.

This clonotype was counted at least ten times. The chain carries TRBV15 and TRBJ1-2; D is ambiguous. The germline CDR1 and CDR2 sequences are LNHNV and YYDKDF (reference sequence). The V gene lost 2 bases and the J gene lost 2 bases, with 9 bases spanning the gap. This CDR3 has 14 residues. CDR3 sequence reads: CATSRTNLNYGYTF. The CDR3 DNA reads as TGTGCCACCAGCAGAACAAACCTAAACTATGGCTACACCTTC.